The clone carrying this T cell receptor beta chain was picked up a small number of times. These data originate in a study of blood T cell repertoires in COVID-19. Trimming pared 0 bases from V and 5 bases from J, leaving 11 bases between. The germline V gene encodes CDR1 SGHNT and CDR2 YYREEE (reference sequence). The CDR3 length is 14 residues. Assay: immunoSEQ multiplex PCR; the TCRdb copy retains only in-frame clones and omits some. Here the sample spans a few hundred thousand clones, just under 90% being singletons. Sequenced material: PBMCs or T cells enriched from blood (not recorded which). The rearrangement links TRBV5-4 to TRBJ1-1; maybe TRBD1 (5 bases). This sequence was found in a man aged 25-45 years who had recovered from COVID-19. This chain's CDR3 is CASSLAGWGTEAFF. The CDR3 DNA reads TGTGCCAGCAGCTTGGCAGGGTGGGGAACTGAAGCTTTCTTT.